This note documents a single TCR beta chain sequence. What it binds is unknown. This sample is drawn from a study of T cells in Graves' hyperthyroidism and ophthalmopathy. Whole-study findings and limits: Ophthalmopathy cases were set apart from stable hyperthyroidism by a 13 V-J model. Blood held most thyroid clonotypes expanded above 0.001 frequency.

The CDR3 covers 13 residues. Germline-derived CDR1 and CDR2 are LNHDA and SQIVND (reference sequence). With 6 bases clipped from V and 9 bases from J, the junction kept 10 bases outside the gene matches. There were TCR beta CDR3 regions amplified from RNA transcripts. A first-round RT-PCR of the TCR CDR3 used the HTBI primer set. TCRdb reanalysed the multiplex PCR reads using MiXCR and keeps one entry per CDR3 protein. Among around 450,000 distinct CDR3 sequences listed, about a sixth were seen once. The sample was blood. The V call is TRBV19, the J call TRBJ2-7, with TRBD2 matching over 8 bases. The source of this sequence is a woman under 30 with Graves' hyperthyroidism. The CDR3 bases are TGTGCCAGTAGCGCACCGGGGGGGCCCCCGCAGTACTTC. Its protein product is CASSAPGGPPQYF.